The source of this T cell receptor (beta chain) is a study of cytomegalovirus exposure and HLA in healthy donors. The study ran its PCR with 60 Vbeta and 13 Jbeta primers. Method: immunoSEQ multiplex PCR; TCRdb's copy keeps in-frame clones and lacks some. The table records approximately 150,000 clones, more than 80% of them present only once. Germline CDR1 is SEHNR and CDR2 is FQNEAQ (reference sequence). This CDR3 region has 12 residues. The V gene lost 5 bases and the J gene lost 8 bases, with 12 bases spanning the gap. Sequencing used PBMCs. The chain carries TRBV7-9 and TRBJ1-2; D is possibly TRBD1 (5 bases). This clonotype was obtained from a man younger than 30 in good health and CMV-seronegative. Here the CDR3 DNA reads TGTGCCAGCAGCCGCCGGGAGGGGGGCTACACCTTC. This codes for CASSRREGGYTF. Based on the CDR3 plus reference TRBV7-9 and TRBJ1-2, the full variable domain is DTGVSQNPRHKITKRGQNVTFRCDPISEHNRLYWYRQTLGQGPEFLTYFQNEAQLEKSRLLSDRFSAERPKGSFSTLEIQRTEQGDSAMYLCASSRREGGYTFGSGTRLTVV.